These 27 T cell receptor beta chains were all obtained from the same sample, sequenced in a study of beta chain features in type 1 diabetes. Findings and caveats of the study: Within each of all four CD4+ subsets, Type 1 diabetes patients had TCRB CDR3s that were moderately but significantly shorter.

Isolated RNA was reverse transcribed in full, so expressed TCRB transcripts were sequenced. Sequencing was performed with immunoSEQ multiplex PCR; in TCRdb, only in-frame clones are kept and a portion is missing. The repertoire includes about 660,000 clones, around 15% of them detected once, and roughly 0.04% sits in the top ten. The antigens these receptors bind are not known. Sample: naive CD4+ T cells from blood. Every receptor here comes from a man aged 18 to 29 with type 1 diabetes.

The CDR3 region has the DNA TGCGCCAGCAGTGAGCAATTAGCGGGAGGGGAGACCCAGTACTTC. Amino acids: CASSEQLAGGETQYF. The rearrangement links TRBV10-2 to TRBJ2-5, with TRBD2 matching 11 bases. CDR1 and CDR2 (germline): WSHSY, SAAADI. V was clipped by 2 bases and J by 5 bases; unmatched bases: 4. CDR3 length equals 15 residues.

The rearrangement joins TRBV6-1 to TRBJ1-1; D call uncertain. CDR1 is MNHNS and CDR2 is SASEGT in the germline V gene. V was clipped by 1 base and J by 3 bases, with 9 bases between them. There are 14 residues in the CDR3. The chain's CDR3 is CASSEVPEDTEAFF. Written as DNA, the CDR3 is TGTGCCAGCAGTGAAGTGCCGGAGGACACTGAAGCTTTCTTT.

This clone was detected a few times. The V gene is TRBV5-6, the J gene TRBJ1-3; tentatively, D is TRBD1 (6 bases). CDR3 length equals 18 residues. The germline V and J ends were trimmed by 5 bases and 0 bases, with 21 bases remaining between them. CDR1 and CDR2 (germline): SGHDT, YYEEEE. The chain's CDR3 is CASSPIQGLAPSGNTIYF. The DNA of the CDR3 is TGTGCCAGCAGTCCGATCCAGGGGCTTGCTCCCTCTGGAAACACCATATATTTT.

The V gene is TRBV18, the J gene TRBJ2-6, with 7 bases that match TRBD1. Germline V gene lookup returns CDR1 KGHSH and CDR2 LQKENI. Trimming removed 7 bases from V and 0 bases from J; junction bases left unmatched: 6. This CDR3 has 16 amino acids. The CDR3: CASFPGTVSGANVLTF. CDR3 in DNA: TGTGCCAGCTTTCCCGGGACAGTCTCTGGGGCCAACGTCCTGACTTTC.

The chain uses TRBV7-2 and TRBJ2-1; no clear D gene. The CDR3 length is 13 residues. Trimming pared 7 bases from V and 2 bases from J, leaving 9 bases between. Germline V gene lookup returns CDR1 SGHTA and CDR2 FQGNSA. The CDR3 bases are TGTGCCAGCAATTTTTGGACCTACAATGAGCAGTTCTTC. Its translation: CASNFWTYNEQFF.

This CDR3 reads CASSLGGDPHLHGYTF. In DNA form, the CDR3 reads TGCGCCAGCAGCTTGGGAGGGGATCCGCATCTACATGGCTACACCTTC. This rearrangement joins TRBV5-1 to TRBJ1-2, with a tentative D call TRBD1 (5 bases). Per germline, CDR1 SGHRS and CDR2 YFSETQ. The CDR3 runs 16 residues. The V end was cut by 0 bases, the J end by 6 bases, with 18 bases between.

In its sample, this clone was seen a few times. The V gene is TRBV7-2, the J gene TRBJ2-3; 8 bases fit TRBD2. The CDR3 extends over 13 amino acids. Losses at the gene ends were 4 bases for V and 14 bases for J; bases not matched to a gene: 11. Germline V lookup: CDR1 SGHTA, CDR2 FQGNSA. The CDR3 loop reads CASSSTPGTRRYF. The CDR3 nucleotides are TGTGCCAGCAGCTCTACACCCGGGACTAGACGGTATTTT. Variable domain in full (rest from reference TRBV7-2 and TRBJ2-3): GAGVSQSPSNKVTEKGKDVELRCDPISGHTALYWYRQSLGQGLEFLIYFQGNSAPDKSGLPSDRFSAERTGGSVSTLTIQRTQQEDSAVYLCASSSTPGTRRYFGPGTRLTVL.

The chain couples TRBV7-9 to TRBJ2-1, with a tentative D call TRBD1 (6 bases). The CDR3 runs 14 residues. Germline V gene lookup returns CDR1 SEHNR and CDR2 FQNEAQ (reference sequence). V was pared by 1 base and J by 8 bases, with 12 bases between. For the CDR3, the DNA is TGTGCCAGCAGCTTAGGCCAGGGGTTCGATGAGCAGTTCTTC. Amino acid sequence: CASSLGQGFDEQFF.

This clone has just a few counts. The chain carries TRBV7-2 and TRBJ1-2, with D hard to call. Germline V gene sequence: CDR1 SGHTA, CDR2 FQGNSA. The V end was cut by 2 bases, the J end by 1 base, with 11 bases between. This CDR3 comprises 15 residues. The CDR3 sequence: CASSLFPDLNYGYTF. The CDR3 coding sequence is TGTGCCAGCAGCTTATTTCCAGACCTTAACTATGGCTACACCTTC.

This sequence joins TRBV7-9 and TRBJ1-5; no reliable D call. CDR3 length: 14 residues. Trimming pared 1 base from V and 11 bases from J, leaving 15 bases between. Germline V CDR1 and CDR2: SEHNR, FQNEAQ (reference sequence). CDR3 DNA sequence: TGTGCCAGCAGCTTAGTCGCACCAGCGTCAGCCCAGCATTTT. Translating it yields CASSLVAPASAQHF.

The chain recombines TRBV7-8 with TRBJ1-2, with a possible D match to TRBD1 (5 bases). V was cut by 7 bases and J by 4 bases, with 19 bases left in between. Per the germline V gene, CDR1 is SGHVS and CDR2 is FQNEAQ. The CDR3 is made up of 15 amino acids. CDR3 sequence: CASTPMGGRGYGYTF. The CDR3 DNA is TGTGCCAGCACCCCGATGGGGGGACGGGGCTATGGCTACACCTTC.

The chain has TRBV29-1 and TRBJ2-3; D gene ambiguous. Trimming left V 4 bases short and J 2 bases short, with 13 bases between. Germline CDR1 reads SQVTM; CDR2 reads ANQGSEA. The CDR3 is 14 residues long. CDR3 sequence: CSVVGELDTDTQYF. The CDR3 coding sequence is TGCAGCGTTGTAGGTGAATTGGACACAGATACGCAGTATTTT.

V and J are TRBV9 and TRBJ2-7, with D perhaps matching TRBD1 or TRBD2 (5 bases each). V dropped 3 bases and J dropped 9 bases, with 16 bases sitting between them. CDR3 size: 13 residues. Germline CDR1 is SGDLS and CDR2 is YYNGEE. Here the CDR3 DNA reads TGTGCCAGCAGCGATGGGACCCCCTATCGGCAGTACTTC. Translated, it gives CASSDGTPYRQYF.

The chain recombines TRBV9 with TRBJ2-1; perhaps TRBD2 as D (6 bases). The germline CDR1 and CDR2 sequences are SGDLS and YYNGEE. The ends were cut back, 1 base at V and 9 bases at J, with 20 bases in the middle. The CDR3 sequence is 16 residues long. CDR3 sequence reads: CASSVKGGGFDGEQFF. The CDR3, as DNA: TGTGCCAGCAGCGTAAAGGGAGGAGGGTTTGACGGTGAGCAGTTCTTC.

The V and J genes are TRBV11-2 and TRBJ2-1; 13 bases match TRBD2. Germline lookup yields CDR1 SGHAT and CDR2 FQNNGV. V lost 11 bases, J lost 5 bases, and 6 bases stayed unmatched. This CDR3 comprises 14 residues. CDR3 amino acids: CARPGLAGDNEQFF. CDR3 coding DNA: TGTGCCCGACCCGGACTAGCGGGAGACAATGAGCAGTTCTTC.

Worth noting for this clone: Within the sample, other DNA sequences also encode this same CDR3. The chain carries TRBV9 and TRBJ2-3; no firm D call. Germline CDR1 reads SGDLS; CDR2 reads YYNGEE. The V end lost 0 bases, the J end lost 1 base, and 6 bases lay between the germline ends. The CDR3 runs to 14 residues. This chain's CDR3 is CASSVGAGTDTQYF. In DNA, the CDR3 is TGTGCCAGCAGCGTAGGGGCGGGCACAGATACGCAGTATTTT.

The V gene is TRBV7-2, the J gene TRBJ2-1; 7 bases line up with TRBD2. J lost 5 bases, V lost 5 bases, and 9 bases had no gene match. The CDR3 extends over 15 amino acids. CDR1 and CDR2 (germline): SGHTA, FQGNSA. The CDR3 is CASSPWRELNNEQFF. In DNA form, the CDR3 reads TGTGCCAGCAGCCCGTGGCGGGAGCTCAACAATGAGCAGTTCTTC.

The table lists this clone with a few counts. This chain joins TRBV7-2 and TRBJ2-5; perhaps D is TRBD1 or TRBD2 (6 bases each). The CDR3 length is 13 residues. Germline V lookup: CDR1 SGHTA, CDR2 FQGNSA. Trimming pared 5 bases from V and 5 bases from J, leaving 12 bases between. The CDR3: CASSLRGEETQYF. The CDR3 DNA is TGTGCCAGCAGCCTAAGGGGGGAGGAGACCCAGTACTTC.

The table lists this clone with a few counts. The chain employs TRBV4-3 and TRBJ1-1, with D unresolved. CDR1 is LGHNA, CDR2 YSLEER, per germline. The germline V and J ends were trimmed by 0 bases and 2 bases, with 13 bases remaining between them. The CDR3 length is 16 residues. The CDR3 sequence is CASSQDIYRYNTEAFF. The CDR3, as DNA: TGCGCCAGCAGCCAAGATATCTACAGATATAACACTGAAGCTTTCTTT.

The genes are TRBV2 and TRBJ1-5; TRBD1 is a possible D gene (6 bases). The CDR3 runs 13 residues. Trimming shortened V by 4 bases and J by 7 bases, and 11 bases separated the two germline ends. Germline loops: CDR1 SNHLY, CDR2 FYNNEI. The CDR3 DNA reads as TGTGCCAGCAGTGCATCCGGGGGCCAGCCCCAGCATTTT. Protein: CASSASGGQPQHF.

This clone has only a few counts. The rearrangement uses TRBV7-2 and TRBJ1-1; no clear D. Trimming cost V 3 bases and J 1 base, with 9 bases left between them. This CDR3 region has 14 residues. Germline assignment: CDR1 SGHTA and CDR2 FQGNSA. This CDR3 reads CASSFRTRNTEAFF. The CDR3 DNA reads TGTGCCAGCAGCTTTCGAACAAGGAACACTGAAGCTTTCTTT.

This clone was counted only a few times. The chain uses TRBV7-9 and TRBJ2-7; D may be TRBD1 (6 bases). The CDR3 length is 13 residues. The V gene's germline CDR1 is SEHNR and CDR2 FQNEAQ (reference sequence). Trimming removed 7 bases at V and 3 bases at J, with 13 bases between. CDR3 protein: CASIQTGRYEQYF. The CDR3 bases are TGTGCCAGCATCCAGACAGGCCGCTACGAGCAGTACTTC.

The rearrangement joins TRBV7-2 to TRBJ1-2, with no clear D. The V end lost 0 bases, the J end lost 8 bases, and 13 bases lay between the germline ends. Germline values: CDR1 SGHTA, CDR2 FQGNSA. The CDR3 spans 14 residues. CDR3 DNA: TGTGCCAGCAGCTTAGCGCAACAAGGGAGGGGCTACACCTTC. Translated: CASSLAQQGRGYTF.

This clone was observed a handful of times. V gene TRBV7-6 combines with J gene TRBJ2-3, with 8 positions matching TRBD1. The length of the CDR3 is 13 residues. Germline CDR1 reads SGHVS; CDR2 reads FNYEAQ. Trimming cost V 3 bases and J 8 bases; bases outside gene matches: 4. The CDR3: CASSLTTGGTQYF. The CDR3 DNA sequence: TGTGCCAGCAGCTTGACAACAGGGGGTACGCAGTATTTT. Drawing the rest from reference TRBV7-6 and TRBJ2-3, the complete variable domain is GAGVSQSPRYKVTKRGQDVALRCDPISGHVSLYWYRQALGQGPEFLTYFNYEAQQDKSGLPNDRFSAERPEGSISTLTIQRTEQRDSAMYRCASSLTTGGTQYFGPGTRLTVL.

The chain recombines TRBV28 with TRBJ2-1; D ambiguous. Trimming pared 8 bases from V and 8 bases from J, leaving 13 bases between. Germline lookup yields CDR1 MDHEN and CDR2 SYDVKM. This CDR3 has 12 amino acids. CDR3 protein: CASLGRPYEQFF. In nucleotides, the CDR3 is TGTGCCAGCCTTGGGCGGCCGTATGAGCAGTTCTTC. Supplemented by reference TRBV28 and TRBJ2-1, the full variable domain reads DVKVTQSSRYLVKRTGEKVFLECVQDMDHENMFWYRQDPGLGLRLIYFSYDVKMKEKGDIPEGYSVSREKKERFSLILESASTNQTSMYLCASLGRPYEQFFGPGTRLTVL.

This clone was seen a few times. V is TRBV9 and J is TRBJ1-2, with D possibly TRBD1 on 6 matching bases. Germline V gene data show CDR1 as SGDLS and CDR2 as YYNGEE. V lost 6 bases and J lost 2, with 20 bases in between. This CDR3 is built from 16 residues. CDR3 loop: CASNQEWGGINYGYTF. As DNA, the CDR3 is TGTGCCAGCAACCAGGAATGGGGGGGCATCAACTATGGCTACACCTTC.

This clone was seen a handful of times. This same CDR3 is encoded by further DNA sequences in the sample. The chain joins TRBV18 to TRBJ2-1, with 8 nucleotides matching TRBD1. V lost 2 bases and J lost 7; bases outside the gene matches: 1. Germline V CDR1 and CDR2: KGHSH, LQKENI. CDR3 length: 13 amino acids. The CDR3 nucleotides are TGTGCCAGCTCACCAACAGGGGGGAATGAGCAGTTCTTC. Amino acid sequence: CASSPTGGNEQFF.